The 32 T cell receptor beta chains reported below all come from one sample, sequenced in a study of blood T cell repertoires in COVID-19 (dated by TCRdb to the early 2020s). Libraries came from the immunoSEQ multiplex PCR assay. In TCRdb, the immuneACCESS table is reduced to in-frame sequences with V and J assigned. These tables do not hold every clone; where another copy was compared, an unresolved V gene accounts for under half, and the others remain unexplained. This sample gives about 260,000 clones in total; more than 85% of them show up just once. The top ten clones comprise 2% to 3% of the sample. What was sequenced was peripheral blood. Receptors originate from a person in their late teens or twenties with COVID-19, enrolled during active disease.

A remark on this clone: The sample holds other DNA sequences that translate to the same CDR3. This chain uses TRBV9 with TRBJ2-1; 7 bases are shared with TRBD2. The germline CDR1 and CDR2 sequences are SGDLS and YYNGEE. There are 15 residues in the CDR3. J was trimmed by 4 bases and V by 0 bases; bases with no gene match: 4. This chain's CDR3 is CASSVVGGSYNEQFF. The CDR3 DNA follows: TGTGCCAGCAGCGTAGTTGGCGGGAGTTACAATGAGCAGTTCTTC.

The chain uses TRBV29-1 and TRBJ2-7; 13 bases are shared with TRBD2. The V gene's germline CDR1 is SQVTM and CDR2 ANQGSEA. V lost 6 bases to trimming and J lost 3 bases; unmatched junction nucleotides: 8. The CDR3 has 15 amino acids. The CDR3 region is CSVLGLAGAYYEQYF. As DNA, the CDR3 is TGCAGCGTGTTAGGACTAGCGGGAGCGTACTACGAGCAGTACTTC.

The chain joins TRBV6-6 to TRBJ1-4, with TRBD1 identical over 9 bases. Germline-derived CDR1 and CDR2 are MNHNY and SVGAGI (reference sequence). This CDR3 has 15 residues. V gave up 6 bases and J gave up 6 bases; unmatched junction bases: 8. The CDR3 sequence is CASRSRGQGYEKLFF. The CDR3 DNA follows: TGTGCCAGCAGATCCCGGGGACAGGGATATGAAAAACTGTTTTTT.

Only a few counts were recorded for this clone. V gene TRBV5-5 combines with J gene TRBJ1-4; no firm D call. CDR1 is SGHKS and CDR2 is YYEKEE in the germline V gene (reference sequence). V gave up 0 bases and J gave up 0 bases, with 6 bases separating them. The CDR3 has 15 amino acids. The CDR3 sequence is CASSLVIATNEKLFF. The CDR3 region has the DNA TGTGCCAGCAGCTTGGTCATAGCAACTAATGAAAAACTGTTTTTT.

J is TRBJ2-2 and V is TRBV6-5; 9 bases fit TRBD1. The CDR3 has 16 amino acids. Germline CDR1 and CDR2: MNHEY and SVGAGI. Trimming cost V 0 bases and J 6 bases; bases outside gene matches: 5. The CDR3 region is CASSYSGTGLSGELFF. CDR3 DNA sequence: TGTGCCAGCAGTTACTCCGGGACAGGGTTATCCGGGGAGCTGTTTTTT.

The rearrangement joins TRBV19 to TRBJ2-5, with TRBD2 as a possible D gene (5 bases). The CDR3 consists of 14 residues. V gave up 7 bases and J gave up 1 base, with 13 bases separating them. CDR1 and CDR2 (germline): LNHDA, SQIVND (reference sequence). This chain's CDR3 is CASTWTGSQETQYF. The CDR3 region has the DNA TGTGCCAGTACTTGGACGGGATCCCAAGAGACCCAGTACTTC.

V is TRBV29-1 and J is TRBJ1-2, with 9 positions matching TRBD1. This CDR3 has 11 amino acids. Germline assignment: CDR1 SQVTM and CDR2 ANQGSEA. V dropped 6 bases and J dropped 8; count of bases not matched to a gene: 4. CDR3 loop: CSVWTGVGYTF. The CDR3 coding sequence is TGCAGCGTATGGACAGGGGTCGGCTACACCTTC. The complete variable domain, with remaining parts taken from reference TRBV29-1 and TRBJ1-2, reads SAVISQKPSRDICQRGTSLTIQCQVDSQVTMMFWYRQQPGQSLTLIATANQGSEATYESGFVIDKFPISRPNLTFSTLTVSNMSPEDSSIYLCSVWTGVGYTFGSGTRLTVV.

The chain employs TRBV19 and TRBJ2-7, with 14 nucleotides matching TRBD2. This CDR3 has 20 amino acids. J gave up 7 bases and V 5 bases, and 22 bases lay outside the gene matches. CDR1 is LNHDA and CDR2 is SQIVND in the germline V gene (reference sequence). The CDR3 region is CASSSRGGLAGEGRQKEQYF. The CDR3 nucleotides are TGTGCCAGTAGTTCGAGAGGGGGACTAGCGGGAGAAGGACGCCAGAAGGAGCAGTACTTC.

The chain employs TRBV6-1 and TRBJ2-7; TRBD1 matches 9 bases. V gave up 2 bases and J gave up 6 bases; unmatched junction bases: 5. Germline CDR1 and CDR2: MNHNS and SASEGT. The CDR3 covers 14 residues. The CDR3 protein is CASSERDRASEQYF. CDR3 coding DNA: TGTGCCAGCAGTGAAAGGGACAGGGCCTCCGAGCAGTACTTC.

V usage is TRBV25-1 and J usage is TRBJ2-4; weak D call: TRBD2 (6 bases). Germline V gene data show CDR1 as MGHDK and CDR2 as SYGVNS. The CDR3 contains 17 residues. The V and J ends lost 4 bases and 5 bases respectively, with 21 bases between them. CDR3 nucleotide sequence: TGTGCCAGCAGTGTACCCTTTACCGGGACGGGGGAAAACATTCAGTACTTC. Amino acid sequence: CASSVPFTGTGENIQYF.

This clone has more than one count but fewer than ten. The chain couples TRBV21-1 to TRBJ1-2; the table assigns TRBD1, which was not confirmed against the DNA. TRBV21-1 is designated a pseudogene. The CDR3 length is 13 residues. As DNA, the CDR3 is TGTGCCATAGGGAACAGGGAGATCTATGGCTACACCTTC. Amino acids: CAIGNREIYGYTF.

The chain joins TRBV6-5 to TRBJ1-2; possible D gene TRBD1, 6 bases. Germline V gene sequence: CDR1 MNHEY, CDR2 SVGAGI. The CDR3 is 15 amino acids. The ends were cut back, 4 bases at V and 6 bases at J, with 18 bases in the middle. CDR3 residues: CASSSFPPRDNGYTF. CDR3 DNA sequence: TGTGCCAGCAGTTCTTTCCCGCCCCGGGACAATGGCTACACCTTC.

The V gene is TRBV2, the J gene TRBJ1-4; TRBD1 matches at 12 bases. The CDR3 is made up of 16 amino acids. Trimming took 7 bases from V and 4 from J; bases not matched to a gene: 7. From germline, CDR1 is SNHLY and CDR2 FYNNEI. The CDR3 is CASNMGQGAFNEKLFF. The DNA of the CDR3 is TGTGCCAGCAACATGGGACAGGGGGCTTTTAATGAAAAACTGTTTTTT.

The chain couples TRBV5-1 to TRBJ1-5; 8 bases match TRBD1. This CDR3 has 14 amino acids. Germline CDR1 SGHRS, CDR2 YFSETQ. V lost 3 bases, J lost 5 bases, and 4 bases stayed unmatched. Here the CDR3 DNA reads TGCGCCAGCAGCTATGGGACAGGAGATCAGCCCCAGCATTTT. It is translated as CASSYGTGDQPQHF.

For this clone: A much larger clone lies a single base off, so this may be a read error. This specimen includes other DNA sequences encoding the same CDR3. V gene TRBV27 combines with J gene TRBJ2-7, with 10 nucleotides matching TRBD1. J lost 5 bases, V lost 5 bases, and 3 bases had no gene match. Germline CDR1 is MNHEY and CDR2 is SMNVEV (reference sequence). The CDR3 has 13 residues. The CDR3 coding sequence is TGTGCCAGCAGTGGGGGACAGGGGAACGAGCAGTACTTC. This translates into CASSGGQGNEQYF.

The CDR3 region is CASSTGVNSPLHF. CDR3 nucleotides: TGTGCCAGCAGTACGGGGGTTAATTCACCCCTCCACTTT. The chain recombines TRBV7-9 with TRBJ1-6, with D possibly matching TRBD1 (5 bases). Trimming shortened V by 6 bases and J by 6 bases, and 9 bases separated the two germline ends. The germline V gene encodes CDR1 SEHNR and CDR2 FQNEAQ (reference sequence). This CDR3 contains 13 residues.

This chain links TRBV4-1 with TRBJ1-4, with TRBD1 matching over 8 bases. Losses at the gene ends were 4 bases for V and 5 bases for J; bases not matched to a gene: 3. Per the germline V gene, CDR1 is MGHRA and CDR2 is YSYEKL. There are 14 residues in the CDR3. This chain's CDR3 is CASSPRTGNEKLFF. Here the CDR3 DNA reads TGCGCCAGCAGCCCAAGGACAGGGAATGAAAAACTGTTTTTT.

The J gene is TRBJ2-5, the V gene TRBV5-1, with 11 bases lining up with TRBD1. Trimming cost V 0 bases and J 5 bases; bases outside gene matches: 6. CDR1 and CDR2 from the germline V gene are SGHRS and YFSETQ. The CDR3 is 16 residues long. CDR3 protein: CASSLAGQGARETQYF. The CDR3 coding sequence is TGCGCCAGCAGCTTGGCCGGACAGGGGGCAAGGGAGACCCAGTACTTC.

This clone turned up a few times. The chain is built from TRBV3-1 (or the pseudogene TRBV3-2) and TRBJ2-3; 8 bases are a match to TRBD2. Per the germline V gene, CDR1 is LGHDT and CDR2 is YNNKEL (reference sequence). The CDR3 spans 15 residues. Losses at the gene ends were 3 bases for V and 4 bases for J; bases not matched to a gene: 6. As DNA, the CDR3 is TGTGCCAGCAGCCACGGAGCGGGAGAGGCAGATACGCAGTATTTT. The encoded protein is CASSHGAGEADTQYF.

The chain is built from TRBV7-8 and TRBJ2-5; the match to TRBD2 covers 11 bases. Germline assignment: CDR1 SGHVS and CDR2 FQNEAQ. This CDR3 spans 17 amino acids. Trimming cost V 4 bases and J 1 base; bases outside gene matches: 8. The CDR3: CASSSPTSGRFQETQYF. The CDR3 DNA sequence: TGTGCCAGCAGCTCACCAACTAGCGGGAGATTCCAAGAGACCCAGTACTTC.

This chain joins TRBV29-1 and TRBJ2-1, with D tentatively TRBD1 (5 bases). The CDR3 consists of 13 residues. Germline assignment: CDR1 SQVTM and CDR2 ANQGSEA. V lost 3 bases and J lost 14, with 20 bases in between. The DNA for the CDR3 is TGCAGCGTTGAGAGTTCCAACCAGCTAGGGGAGTTCTTC. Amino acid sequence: CSVESSNQLGEFF.

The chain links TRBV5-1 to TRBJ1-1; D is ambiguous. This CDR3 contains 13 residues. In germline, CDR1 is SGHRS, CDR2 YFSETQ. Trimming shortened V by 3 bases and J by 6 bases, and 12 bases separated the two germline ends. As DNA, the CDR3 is TGCGCCAGCAGCTCCCGAGCGGGGTCTGAAGCTTTCTTT. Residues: CASSSRAGSEAFF.

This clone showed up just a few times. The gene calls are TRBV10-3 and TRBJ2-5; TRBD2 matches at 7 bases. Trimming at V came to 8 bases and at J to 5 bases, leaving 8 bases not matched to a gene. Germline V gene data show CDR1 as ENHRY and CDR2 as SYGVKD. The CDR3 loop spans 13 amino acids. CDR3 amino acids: CAIATTSFETQYF. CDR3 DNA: TGTGCCATCGCTACGACTAGCTTTGAGACCCAGTACTTC.

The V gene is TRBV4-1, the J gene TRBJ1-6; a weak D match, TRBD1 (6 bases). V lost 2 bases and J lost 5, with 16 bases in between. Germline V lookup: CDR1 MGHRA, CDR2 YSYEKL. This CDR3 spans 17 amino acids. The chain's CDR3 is CASSQIPGKGDNSPLHF. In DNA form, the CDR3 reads TGCGCCAGCAGCCAAATCCCCGGGAAGGGGGATAATTCACCCCTCCACTTT.

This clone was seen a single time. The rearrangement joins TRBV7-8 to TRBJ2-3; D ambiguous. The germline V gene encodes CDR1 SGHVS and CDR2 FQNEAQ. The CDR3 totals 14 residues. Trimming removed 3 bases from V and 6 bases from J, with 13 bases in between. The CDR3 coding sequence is TGTGCCAGCAGCTTTGAGCAGAGGTCGGATACGCAGTATTTT. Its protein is CASSFEQRSDTQYF. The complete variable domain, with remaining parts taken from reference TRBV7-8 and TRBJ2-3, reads GAGVSQSPRYKVAKRGQDVALRCDPISGHVSLFWYQQALGQGPEFLTYFQNEAQLDKSGLPSDRFFAERPEGSVSTLKIQRTQQEDSAVYLCASSFEQRSDTQYFGPGTRLTVL.

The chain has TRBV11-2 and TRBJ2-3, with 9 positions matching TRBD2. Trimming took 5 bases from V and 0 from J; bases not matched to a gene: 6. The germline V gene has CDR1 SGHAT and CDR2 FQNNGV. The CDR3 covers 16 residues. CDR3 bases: TGTGCCAGCAGCCCCAGACTAGCGGCTAGCACAGATACGCAGTATTTT. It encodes CASSPRLAASTDTQYF.

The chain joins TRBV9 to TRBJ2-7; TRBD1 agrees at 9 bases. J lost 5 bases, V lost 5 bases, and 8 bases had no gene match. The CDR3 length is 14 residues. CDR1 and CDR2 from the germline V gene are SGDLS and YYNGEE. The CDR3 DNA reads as TGTGCCAGCAGTCCGTCGGGACAGGGAAACGAGCAGTACTTC. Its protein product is CASSPSGQGNEQYF.

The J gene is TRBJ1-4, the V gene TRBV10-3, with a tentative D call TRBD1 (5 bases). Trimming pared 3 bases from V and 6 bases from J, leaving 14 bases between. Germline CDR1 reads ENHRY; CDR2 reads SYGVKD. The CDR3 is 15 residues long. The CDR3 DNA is TGTGCCATCAGTGAATCCAACCGGGGGGATGAAAAACTGTTTTTT. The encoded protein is CAISESNRGDEKLFF.

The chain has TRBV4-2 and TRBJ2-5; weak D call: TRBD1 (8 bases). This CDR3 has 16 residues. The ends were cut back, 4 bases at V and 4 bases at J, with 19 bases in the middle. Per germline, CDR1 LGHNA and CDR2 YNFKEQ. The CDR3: CASSLRDRGGAETQYF. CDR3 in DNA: TGTGCCAGCAGCCTTCGAGACAGGGGAGGGGCAGAGACCCAGTACTTC.

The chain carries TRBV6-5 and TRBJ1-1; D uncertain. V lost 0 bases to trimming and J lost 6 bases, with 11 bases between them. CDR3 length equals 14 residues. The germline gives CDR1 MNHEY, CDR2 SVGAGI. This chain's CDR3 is CASSYSPSEAEAFF. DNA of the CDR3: TGTGCCAGCAGTTACTCGCCCTCTGAGGCTGAAGCTTTCTTT.

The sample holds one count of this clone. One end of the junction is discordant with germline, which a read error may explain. This CDR3 is CASSGDSKLYSF. CDR3 coding DNA: TGTGCCAGCTCGGGGGACAGCAAGCTTTATTCTTTT. The genes are TRBV18 and TRBJ1-1; 7 bases map to TRBD1. The CDR3 runs 12 residues. Germline V gene data show CDR1 as KGHSH and CDR2 as LQKENI.

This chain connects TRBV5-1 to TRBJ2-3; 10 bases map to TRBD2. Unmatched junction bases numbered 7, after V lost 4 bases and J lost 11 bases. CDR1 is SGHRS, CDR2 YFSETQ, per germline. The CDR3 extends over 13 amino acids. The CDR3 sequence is CASSRTSGGKQYF. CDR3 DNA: TGCGCCAGCAGCAGGACTAGCGGTGGGAAGCAGTATTTT. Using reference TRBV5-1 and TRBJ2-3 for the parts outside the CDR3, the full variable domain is KAGVTQTPRYLIKTRGQQVTLSCSPISGHRSVSWYQQTPGQGLQFLFEYFSETQRNKGNFPGRFSGRQFSNSRSEMNVSTLELGDSALYLCASSRTSGGKQYFGPGTRLTVL.